These T cell receptor beta chains were read from a single sample in a study of T cells in Graves' hyperthyroidism and ophthalmopathy. TCRdb fed the multiplex PCR reads into MiXCR, producing one record per CDR3 protein. This table holds around 600,000 distinct CDR3 sequences, around 16% found once. The sequenced material came from blood. These receptors were obtained from a woman in her 30s with Graves' hyperthyroidism. Both conserved end residues are trimmed from each CDR3. A D gene is named only where the DNA matches it firmly.

d_call: TRBD1
j_call: TRBJ2-2
v_call: TRBV19
cdr3_aa: ASSVRRGQVTGELF

d_call: -
j_call: TRBJ2-7
v_call: TRBV12-3/TRBV12-4
cdr3_aa: ASSLTLLAREHEQY

d_call: -
j_call: TRBJ2-7
v_call: TRBV20-1
cdr3_aa: SAPGRNSYEQY

d_call: -
j_call: TRBJ1-1
v_call: TRBV7-2
cdr3_aa: ASSPLGTRDTEAF

d_call: -
j_call: TRBJ2-1
v_call: TRBV14
cdr3_aa: ASSGRDPYSEQF

d_call: TRBD1
j_call: TRBJ1-1
v_call: TRBV29-1
cdr3_aa: SVEKTGEAF

d_call: TRBD1
j_call: TRBJ2-7
v_call: TRBV7-2
cdr3_aa: ASSISGTEGYEQY

d_call: -
j_call: TRBJ2-2
v_call: TRBV29-1
cdr3_aa: SVTRTNTGELF

d_call: TRBD1
j_call: TRBJ1-2
v_call: TRBV5-8
cdr3_aa: ASSSRTGGEGYT

d_call: -
j_call: TRBJ1-1
v_call: TRBV9
cdr3_aa: ASSDRGNTEAF

d_call: -
j_call: TRBJ1-1
v_call: TRBV10-1
cdr3_aa: ASSENPGNTEAF

d_call: -
j_call: TRBJ2-2
v_call: TRBV5-1
cdr3_aa: ASSWRDNPNTGELF

d_call: TRBD1
j_call: TRBJ1-5
v_call: TRBV7-2
cdr3_aa: ASTGQGGQPQH

d_call: -
j_call: TRBJ1-1
v_call: TRBV27
cdr3_aa: ASSLSNSEAF

d_call: -
j_call: TRBJ1-2
v_call: TRBV19
cdr3_aa: ASSIDHRDRYGYT

d_call: -
j_call: TRBJ1-4
v_call: TRBV28
cdr3_aa: ASSLPGRNEKLF

d_call: -
j_call: TRBJ1-2
v_call: TRBV28
cdr3_aa: ASSAPRWWVDGGYT

d_call: TRBD2
j_call: TRBJ2-1
v_call: TRBV9
cdr3_aa: ASSEIAGRYNEQF

d_call: TRBD2
j_call: TRBJ2-1
v_call: TRBV12-3/TRBV12-4
cdr3_aa: ATSRLGSGSGNEQF

d_call: TRBD2
j_call: TRBJ2-7
v_call: TRBV6-6
cdr3_aa: ASSYSGASGSLYEQY

d_call: -
j_call: TRBJ2-3
v_call: TRBV9
cdr3_aa: ASSVTGMPDTQY

d_call: -
j_call: TRBJ2-7
v_call: TRBV20-1
cdr3_aa: SARGLGEPYEQY

d_call: -
j_call: TRBJ2-7
v_call: TRBV19
cdr3_aa: ASSPRDAYEQY

d_call: -
j_call: TRBJ2-1
v_call: TRBV30
cdr3_aa: AWRAGYNEQS

d_call: -
j_call: TRBJ1-1
v_call: TRBV19
cdr3_aa: ASSISRMNTEAF

d_call: TRBD1
j_call: TRBJ2-3
v_call: TRBV28
cdr3_aa: ASSLLGQASTDTQY

d_call: -
j_call: TRBJ2-3
v_call: TRBV5-6
cdr3_aa: ASSPIGWQGSTDTQY

d_call: -
j_call: TRBJ2-3
v_call: TRBV18
cdr3_aa: ASPSPTGSTDTQY

d_call: TRBD2
j_call: TRBJ2-7
v_call: TRBV19
cdr3_aa: ASSIAVGLADSYEQY

d_call: -
j_call: TRBJ1-5
v_call: TRBV20-1
cdr3_aa: SATVSDQPQH

d_call: -
j_call: TRBJ2-7
v_call: TRBV5-1
cdr3_aa: ASSLGGSTRLANEQY

d_call: -
j_call: TRBJ2-1
v_call: TRBV18
cdr3_aa: ASSPGGESEQF

d_call: TRBD2
j_call: TRBJ2-3
v_call: TRBV29-1
cdr3_aa: SVEPPSGSTDTQY

d_call: -
j_call: TRBJ2-7
v_call: TRBV11-3
cdr3_aa: ASSLMASAAYEQY

d_call: -
j_call: TRBJ2-6
v_call: TRBV7-9
cdr3_aa: ASSLGHQGTGANVLT

d_call: TRBD1
j_call: TRBJ1-5
v_call: TRBV12-3/TRBV12-4
cdr3_aa: ASSMQGAGQPQH

d_call: TRBD2
j_call: TRBJ2-3
v_call: TRBV28
cdr3_aa: ASSLPGLTVSDTQY

d_call: -
j_call: TRBJ2-2
v_call: TRBV20-1
cdr3_aa: SVGRDNTGELF

d_call: -
j_call: TRBJ1-5
v_call: TRBV6-1
cdr3_aa: ASSPYSGERPQH

d_call: -
j_call: TRBJ1-2
v_call: TRBV5-1
cdr3_aa: ASSFQGSSREGYGYT

d_call: TRBD1
j_call: TRBJ2-1
v_call: TRBV5-1
cdr3_aa: ASSPGTETTYLGSYNEQF

d_call: TRBD2
j_call: TRBJ2-1
v_call: TRBV11-2
cdr3_aa: ASSLTSGTHNEQF

d_call: -
j_call: TRBJ2-7
v_call: TRBV11-1
cdr3_aa: ASSLDGVLGYEQY

d_call: -
j_call: TRBJ2-7
v_call: TRBV7-9
cdr3_aa: ASSLWGGTGYEQY

d_call: -
j_call: TRBJ1-5
v_call: TRBV15
cdr3_aa: ATSRGPGEGRPQH

d_call: -
j_call: TRBJ2-2
v_call: TRBV7-9
cdr3_aa: ASSLWPANTGELF

d_call: -
j_call: TRBJ2-3
v_call: TRBV6-2/TRBV6-3
cdr3_aa: ASRDIGTDTQY

d_call: -
j_call: TRBJ1-1
v_call: TRBV20-1
cdr3_aa: SARASFGDTEAF

d_call: -
j_call: TRBJ1-5
v_call: TRBV5-1
cdr3_aa: ASSLGPGSNQPQH

d_call: -
j_call: TRBJ2-7
v_call: TRBV5-1
cdr3_aa: ASSTDWASYEQY

d_call: TRBD1
j_call: TRBJ2-7
v_call: TRBV6-1
cdr3_aa: ASRGWDRVPEQY

d_call: -
j_call: TRBJ2-2
v_call: TRBV29-1
cdr3_aa: SVGSWLGAFTGELF

d_call: -
j_call: TRBJ1-1
v_call: TRBV5-1
cdr3_aa: ASSLGSGSEAF

d_call: -
j_call: TRBJ2-5
v_call: TRBV4-2
cdr3_aa: ASSRQGQETQY

d_call: TRBD2
j_call: TRBJ2-7
v_call: TRBV5-1
cdr3_aa: ASSLTSGNEQY

d_call: -
j_call: TRBJ2-3
v_call: TRBV9
cdr3_aa: ASSHRLSGADTQY

d_call: -
j_call: TRBJ2-1
v_call: TRBV20-1
cdr3_aa: SAMDYRSYNEQF

d_call: -
j_call: TRBJ1-6
v_call: TRBV6-1
cdr3_aa: ASSEGGSPLH

d_call: -
j_call: TRBJ1-5
v_call: TRBV12-3/TRBV12-4
cdr3_aa: ASSLVSSPGAYNQPQH